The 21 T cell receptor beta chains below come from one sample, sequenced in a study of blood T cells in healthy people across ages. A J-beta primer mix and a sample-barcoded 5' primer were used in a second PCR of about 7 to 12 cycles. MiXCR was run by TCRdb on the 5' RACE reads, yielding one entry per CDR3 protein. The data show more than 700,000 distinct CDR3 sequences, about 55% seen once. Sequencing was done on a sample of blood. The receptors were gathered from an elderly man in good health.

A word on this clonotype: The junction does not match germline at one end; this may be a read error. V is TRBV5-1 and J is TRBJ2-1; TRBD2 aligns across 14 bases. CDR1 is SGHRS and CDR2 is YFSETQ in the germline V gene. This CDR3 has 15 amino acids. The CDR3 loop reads CASSSGTSGRYEQFF. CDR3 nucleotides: TGTGCCAGCAGTTCGGGGACTAGCGGGAGATATGAGCAGTTCTTC.

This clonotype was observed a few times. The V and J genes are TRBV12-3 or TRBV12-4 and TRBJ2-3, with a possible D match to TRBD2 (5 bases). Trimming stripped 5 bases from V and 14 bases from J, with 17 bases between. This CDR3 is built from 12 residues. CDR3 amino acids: CASSGLRFDAYF. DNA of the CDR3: TGTGCCAGCAGTGGACTGAGGTTTGACGCGTATTTT.

CDR3 in DNA: TGTGCCAGCAGTGATCAGAGACAGGGCACCTCATTGTACTATGGCTACACCTTC. It encodes CASSDQRQGTSLYYGYTF. The chain recombines TRBV6-1 with TRBJ1-2; 7 nucleotides line up with TRBD1. The CDR3 extends over 18 amino acids. The V segment lost 3 bases and the J segment 3 bases; nucleotides outside the gene matches: 16. Looked up from germline, CDR1 is MNHNS and CDR2 is SASEGT.

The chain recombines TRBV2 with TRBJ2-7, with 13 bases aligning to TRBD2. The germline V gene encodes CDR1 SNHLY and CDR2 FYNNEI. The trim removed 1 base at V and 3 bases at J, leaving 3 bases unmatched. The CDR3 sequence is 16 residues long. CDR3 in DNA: TGTGCCAGCAGTGAAGGGACTAGCGGGAGCATCTACGAGCAGTACTTC. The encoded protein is CASSEGTSGSIYEQYF.

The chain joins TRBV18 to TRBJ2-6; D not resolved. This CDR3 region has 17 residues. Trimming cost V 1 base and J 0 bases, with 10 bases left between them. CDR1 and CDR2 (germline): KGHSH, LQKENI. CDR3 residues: CASSPLYAPSGANVLTF. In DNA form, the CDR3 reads TGTGCCAGCTCACCACTTTACGCCCCCTCTGGGGCCAACGTCCTGACTTTC.

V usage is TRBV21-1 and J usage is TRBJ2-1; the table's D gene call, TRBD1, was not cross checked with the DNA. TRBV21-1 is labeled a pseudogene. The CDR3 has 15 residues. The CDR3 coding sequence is TGTGCCAGCAGCGCCTGGCCGGGACAGGGTTATGAGCAGTTCTTC. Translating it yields CASSAWPGQGYEQFF.

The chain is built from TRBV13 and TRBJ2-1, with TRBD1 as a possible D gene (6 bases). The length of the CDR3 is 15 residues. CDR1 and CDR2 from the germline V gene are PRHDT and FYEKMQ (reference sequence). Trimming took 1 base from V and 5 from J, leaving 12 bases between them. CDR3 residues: CASSLEGEGDNEQFF. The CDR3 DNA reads TGTGCCAGCAGCTTAGAGGGAGAGGGGGACAATGAGCAGTTCTTC.

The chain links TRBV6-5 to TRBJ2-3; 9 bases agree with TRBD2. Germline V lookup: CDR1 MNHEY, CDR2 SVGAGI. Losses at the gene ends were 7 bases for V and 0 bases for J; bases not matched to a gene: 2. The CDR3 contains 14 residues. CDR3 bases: TGTGCCAGCAACGGACTAGCGAGCACAGATACGCAGTATTTT. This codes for CASNGLASTDTQYF.

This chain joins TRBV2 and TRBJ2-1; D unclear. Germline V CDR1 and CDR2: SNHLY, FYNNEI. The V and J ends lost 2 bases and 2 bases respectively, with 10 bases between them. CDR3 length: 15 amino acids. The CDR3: CASSEIPLAYNEQFF. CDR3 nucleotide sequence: TGTGCCAGCAGTGAAATCCCGTTAGCCTACAATGAGCAGTTCTTC.

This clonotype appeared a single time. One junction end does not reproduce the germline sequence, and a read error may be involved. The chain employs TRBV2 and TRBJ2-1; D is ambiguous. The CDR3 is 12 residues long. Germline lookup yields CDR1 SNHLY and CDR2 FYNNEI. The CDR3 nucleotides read TGTGCCAGCAGTGTTTGGGGAAATGAGCAGTTCTTT. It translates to CASSVWGNEQFF.

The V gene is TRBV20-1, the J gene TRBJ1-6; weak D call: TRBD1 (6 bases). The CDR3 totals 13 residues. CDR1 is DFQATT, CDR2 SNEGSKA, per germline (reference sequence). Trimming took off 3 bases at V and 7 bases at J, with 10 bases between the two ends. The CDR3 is CSASGRGNSPLHF. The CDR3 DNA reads TGCAGTGCTAGTGGCAGGGGAAATTCACCCCTCCACTTT.

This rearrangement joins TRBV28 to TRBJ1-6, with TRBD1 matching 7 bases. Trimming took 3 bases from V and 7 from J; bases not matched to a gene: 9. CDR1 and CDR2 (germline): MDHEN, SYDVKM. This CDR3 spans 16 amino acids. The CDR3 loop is CASSFRGRLGNSPLHF. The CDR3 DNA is TGTGCCAGCAGTTTTAGGGGGCGCCTTGGGAATTCACCCCTCCACTTT.

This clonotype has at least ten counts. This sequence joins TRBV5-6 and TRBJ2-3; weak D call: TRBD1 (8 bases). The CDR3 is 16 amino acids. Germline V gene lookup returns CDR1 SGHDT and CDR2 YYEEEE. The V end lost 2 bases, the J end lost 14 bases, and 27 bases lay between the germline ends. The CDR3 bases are TGTGCCAGCAGCTTCTGGACAGGGCGGGGGCACAGATACGCGTATTTT. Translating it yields CASSFWTGRGHRYAYF.

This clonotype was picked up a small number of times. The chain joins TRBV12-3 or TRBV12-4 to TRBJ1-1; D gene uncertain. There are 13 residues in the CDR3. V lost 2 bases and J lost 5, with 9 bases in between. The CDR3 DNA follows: TGTGCCAGCAGTTTATCGCAATCGACTGAAGCTTTCTTT. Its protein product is CASSLSQSTEAFF.

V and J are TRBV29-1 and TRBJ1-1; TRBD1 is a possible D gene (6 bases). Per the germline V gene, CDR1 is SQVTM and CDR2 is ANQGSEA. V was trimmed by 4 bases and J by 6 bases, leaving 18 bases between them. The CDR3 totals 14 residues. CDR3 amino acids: CSVVGDRRGPEAFF. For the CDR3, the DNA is TGCAGCGTTGTTGGAGACAGGCGGGGGCCTGAAGCTTTCTTT.

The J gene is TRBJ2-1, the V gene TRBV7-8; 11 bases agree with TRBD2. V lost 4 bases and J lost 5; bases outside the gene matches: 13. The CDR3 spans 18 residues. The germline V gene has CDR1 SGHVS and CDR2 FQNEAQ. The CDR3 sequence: CASSSAFSGTSGNNEQFF. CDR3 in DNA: TGTGCCAGCAGCTCCGCGTTTTCCGGGACTAGCGGCAACAATGAGCAGTTCTTC.

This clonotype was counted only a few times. The CDR3 reads CSARDGSSASYNEQFF. CDR3 DNA: TGCAGTGCTAGAGATGGATCCAGCGCGTCCTACAATGAGCAGTTCTTC. This chain links TRBV20-1 with TRBJ2-1; D uncertain. Trimming removed 0 bases at V and 1 base at J, with 13 bases between. The germline CDR1 and CDR2 sequences are DFQATT and SNEGSKA (reference sequence). This CDR3 has 16 amino acids.

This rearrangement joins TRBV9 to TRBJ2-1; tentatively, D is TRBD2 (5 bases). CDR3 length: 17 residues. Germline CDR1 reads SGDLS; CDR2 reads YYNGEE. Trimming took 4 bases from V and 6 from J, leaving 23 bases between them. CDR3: CASSSFGRVQRGNEQFF. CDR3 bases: TGTGCCAGCAGCTCATTCGGGCGGGTTCAGCGAGGCAATGAGCAGTTCTTC.

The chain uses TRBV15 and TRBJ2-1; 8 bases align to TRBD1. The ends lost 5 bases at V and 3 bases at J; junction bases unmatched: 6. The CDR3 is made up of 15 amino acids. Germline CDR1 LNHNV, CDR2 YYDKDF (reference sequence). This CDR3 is CATSPDRASYNEQFF. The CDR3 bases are TGTGCCACCAGCCCGGACAGGGCCAGCTACAATGAGCAGTTCTTC.

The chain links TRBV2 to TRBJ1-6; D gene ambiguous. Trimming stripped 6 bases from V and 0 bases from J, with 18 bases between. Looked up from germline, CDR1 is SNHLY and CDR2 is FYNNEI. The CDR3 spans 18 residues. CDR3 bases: TGTGCCAGCAGGCGGTCAGGACTCCAGCGCTCCTATAATTCACCCCTCCACTTT. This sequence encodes CASRRSGLQRSYNSPLHF.

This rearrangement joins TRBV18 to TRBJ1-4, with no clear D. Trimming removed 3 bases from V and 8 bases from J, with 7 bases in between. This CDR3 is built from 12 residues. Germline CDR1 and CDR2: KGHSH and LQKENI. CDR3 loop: CASSPGAEKLFF. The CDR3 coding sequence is TGTGCCAGCTCACCGGGCGCAGAAAAACTGTTTTTT.